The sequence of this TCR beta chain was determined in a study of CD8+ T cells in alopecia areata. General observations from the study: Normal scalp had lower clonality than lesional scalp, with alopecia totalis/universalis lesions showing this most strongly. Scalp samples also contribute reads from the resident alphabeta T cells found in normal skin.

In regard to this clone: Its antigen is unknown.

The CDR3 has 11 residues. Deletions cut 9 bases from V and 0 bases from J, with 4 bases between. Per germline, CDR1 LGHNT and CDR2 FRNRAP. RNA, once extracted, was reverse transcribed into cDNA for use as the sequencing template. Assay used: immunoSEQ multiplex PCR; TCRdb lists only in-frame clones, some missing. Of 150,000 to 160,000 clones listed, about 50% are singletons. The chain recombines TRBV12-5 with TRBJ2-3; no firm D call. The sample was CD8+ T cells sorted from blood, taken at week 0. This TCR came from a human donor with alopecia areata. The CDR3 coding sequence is TGTGCTAGGTCCAGCACAGATACGCAGTATTTT. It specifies CARSSTDTQYF.